These 3 T cell receptor beta chains were sequenced from one sample in a study of shared clonotypes between healthy human individuals. Sequencing was performed with immunoSEQ multiplex PCR; in TCRdb, only in-frame clones are kept and a portion is missing. The sample yields 1.4 million to 1.5 million clones, around 97% seen once. Sequenced input: naive CD4+ T cells sorted from blood. The subset here: CD45RA+ positively selected. These receptors came from a young man in good health.

The gene calls are TRBV4-3 and TRBJ2-6; D is undetermined. This CDR3 is 16 amino acids long. V gave up 0 bases and J gave up 2 bases, with 8 bases separating them. The V gene's germline CDR1 is LGHNA and CDR2 YSLEER. CDR3 sequence reads: CASSQDFQPGANVLTF. CDR3 in DNA: TGCGCCAGCAGCCAAGATTTCCAGCCTGGGGCCAACGTCCTGACTTTC.

The genes are TRBV6-4 and TRBJ2-3; D remains ambiguous. The CDR3 has 13 residues. The germline gives CDR1 MRHNA, CDR2 SNTAGT. The germline V and J ends were trimmed by 3 bases and 5 bases, with 9 bases remaining between them. CDR3 region: CASSEGGEDTQYF. The CDR3, as DNA: TGTGCCAGCAGTGAAGGTGGGGAAGATACGCAGTATTTT.

This chain uses TRBV11-2 with TRBJ2-1, with TRBD2 identical over 9 bases. With 1 base clipped from V and 10 bases from J, the junction kept 14 bases outside the gene matches. The CDR3 totals 17 residues. Per germline, CDR1 SGHAT and CDR2 FQNNGV. The CDR3 protein is CASSLGGSGSFSGEQFF. DNA for the CDR3: TGTGCCAGCAGCTTAGGTGGTAGCGGGAGTTTCAGTGGAGAGCAGTTCTTC.